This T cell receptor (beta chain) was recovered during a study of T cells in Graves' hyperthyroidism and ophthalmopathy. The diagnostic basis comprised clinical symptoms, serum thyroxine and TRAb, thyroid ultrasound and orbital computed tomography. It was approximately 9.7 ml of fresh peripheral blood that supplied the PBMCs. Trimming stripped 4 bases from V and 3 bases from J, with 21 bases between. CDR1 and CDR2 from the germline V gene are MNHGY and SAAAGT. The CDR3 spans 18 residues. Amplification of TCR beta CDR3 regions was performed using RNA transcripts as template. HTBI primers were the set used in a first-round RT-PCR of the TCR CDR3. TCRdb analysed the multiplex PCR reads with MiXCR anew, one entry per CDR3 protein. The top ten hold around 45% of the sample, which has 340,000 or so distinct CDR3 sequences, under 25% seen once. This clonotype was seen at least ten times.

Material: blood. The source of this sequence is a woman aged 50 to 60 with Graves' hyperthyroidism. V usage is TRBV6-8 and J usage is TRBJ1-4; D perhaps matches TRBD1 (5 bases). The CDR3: CASSFWQGNSGANEKLFF. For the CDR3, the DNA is TGTGCCAGCAGTTTCTGGCAGGGAAACTCCGGAGCTAATGAAAAACTGTTTTTT.